The 22 T cell receptor beta chains given below trace back to one sample, sequenced in a study of T cell responses to AZD1222 COVID-19 vaccine. Repertoires were generated with immunoSEQ multiplex PCR, while TCRdb's copy carries only in-frame clones and drops some. The data contain some 120,000 clones, 70% to 90% of them singletons. Source: peripheral blood, taken 28 days after the second AZD1222 dose. The receptors stem from an adult who received the AZD1222 COVID-19 vaccine.

This clone was detected only once. The chain employs TRBV19 and TRBJ2-1, with TRBD1 matching 7 bases. The germline V gene has CDR1 LNHDA and CDR2 SQIVND (reference sequence). The CDR3 contains 19 residues. The trim removed 3 bases at V and 1 base at J, leaving 15 bases unmatched. CDR3 amino acids: CASSIPRVGGFESYNEQFF. Here the CDR3 DNA reads TGTGCCAGTAGTATTCCCCGAGTAGGGGGCTTCGAATCCTACAATGAGCAGTTCTTC. The whole variable domain, remainder taken from reference TRBV19 and TRBJ2-1, is DGGITQSPKYLFRKEGQNVTLSCEQNLNHDAMYWYRQDPGQGLRLIYYSQIVNDFQKGDIAEGYSVSREKKESFPLTVTSAQKNPTAFYLCASSIPRVGGFESYNEQFFGPGTRLTVL.

The chain has TRBV7-2 and TRBJ2-7; D is uncertain. The CDR3 totals 13 residues. CDR1 is SGHTA and CDR2 is FQGNSA in the germline V gene. The V end lost 1 base, the J end lost 3 bases, and 7 bases lay between the germline ends. As DNA, the CDR3 is TGTGCCAGCAGCTTAGGGGTGGGCTACGAGCAGTACTTC. It is translated as CASSLGVGYEQYF.

The chain joins TRBV30 to TRBJ1-6; the D is unclear. The CDR3 is 15 amino acids. Germline V gene lookup returns CDR1 GTSNPN and CDR2 SVGIG (reference sequence). The V gene lost 0 bases and the J gene lost 9 bases, with 15 bases spanning the gap. The CDR3 loop is CAWSVLIGMGSPLHF. In nucleotides, the CDR3 is TGTGCCTGGAGTGTACTTATCGGGATGGGTTCACCCCTCCACTTT.

This clone was seen only once. V is TRBV7-2 and J is TRBJ2-1; D possibly corresponds to TRBD2 (6 bases). The germline V gene has CDR1 SGHTA and CDR2 FQGNSA. CDR3 length: 17 residues. Trimming took off 5 bases at V and 5 bases at J, with 22 bases between the two ends. In DNA form, the CDR3 reads TGTGCCAGCAGCCCGTACTTTGGCGCGGGAAGTCACAATGAGCAGTTCTTC. Translating it yields CASSPYFGAGSHNEQFF.

The V gene is TRBV6-1, the J gene TRBJ2-1, with D possibly matching TRBD2 (6 bases). Trimming took 2 bases from V and 9 from J, leaving 17 bases between them. This CDR3 contains 15 residues. The germline V gene has CDR1 MNHNS and CDR2 SASEGT. The CDR3 DNA reads as TGTGCCAGCAGTGAAACTAGGCGGGGTGGGGGTGAGCAGTTCTTC. Its translation: CASSETRRGGGEQFF.

The rearrangement uses TRBV29-1 and TRBJ2-1, with no clear D. Germline V gene data show CDR1 as SQVTM and CDR2 as ANQGSEA. Trimming cost V 3 bases and J 6 bases, with 15 bases left between them. The CDR3 spans 14 residues. The CDR3 loop reads CSVDPSAALNEQFF. The CDR3, as DNA: TGCAGCGTTGACCCCTCGGCGGCACTCAATGAGCAGTTCTTC.

This clone came up once. The J gene is TRBJ2-7, the V gene TRBV25-1; D remains ambiguous. Germline V lookup: CDR1 MGHDK, CDR2 SYGVNS. The CDR3 consists of 11 residues. V was clipped by 4 bases and J by 3 bases, with 4 bases between them. CDR3 bases: TGTGCCAGCAGTGGAGACTACGAGCAGTACTTC. Residues: CASSGDYEQYF.

The chain recombines TRBV6-5 with TRBJ2-1; possibly TRBD2 for D (6 bases). V gave up 2 bases and J gave up 2 bases, with 10 bases separating them. Germline V gives CDR1 MNHEY, CDR2 SVGAGI. This CDR3 contains 15 residues. The CDR3 DNA is TGTGCCAGCAGTTACGGCGGGACCACCTACAATGAGCAGTTCTTC. Protein sequence: CASSYGGTTYNEQFF.

This clone was seen just once. The V call is TRBV6-5, the J call TRBJ2-1, with 13 bases lining up with TRBD2. The CDR3 sequence is 15 residues long. Germline V gene lookup returns CDR1 MNHEY and CDR2 SVGAGI. Germline trimming cut 7 bases from V and 6 bases from J; bases unmatched to any gene: 6. The CDR3, as DNA: TGTGCCAGCACTACGGGACTAGCGGGATTCAATGAGCAGTTCTTC. The encoded protein is CASTTGLAGFNEQFF.

This clone was observed once. J is TRBJ1-2 and V is TRBV6-5; 7 nucleotides line up with TRBD1. This CDR3 has 13 amino acids. The germline V gene has CDR1 MNHEY and CDR2 SVGAGI. The V gene end was trimmed by 5 bases and the J gene end by 7 bases; junction bases not matched to a gene: 7. For the CDR3, the DNA is TGTGCCAGCAGTCTGGACAGGTCGGTTGGCTACACCTTC. It codes for CASSLDRSVGYTF.

This clone was seen only once. The rearrangement joins TRBV5-8 to TRBJ2-7; the match to TRBD2 covers 14 bases. V shed 0 bases, J shed 7 bases, and the junction held 6 bases outside the gene matches. The CDR3 loop spans 16 amino acids. Germline V CDR1 and CDR2: SGHTS, YDEGEE. Here the CDR3 reads CASSLGTSGRLWEQYF. The CDR3, as DNA: TGTGCCAGCAGCTTGGGGACTAGCGGGAGGCTTTGGGAGCAGTACTTC.

J is TRBJ1-3 and V is TRBV18, with unresolved D. The CDR3 totals 18 residues. V lost 4 bases and J 0 bases, leaving 19 bases between the germline ends. Looked up from germline, CDR1 is KGHSH and CDR2 is LQKENI. The CDR3 protein is CASSLFGQDPTSGNTIYF. CDR3 coding DNA: TGTGCCAGCTCACTTTTTGGGCAGGACCCTACCTCTGGAAACACCATATATTTT.

This rearrangement joins TRBV6-2 or TRBV6-3 to TRBJ2-5, with D possibly TRBD2 on 6 matching bases. Trimming stripped 2 bases from V and 2 bases from J, with 9 bases between. The CDR3 is made up of 14 amino acids. Germline V CDR1 and CDR2: MNHEY, SVGEGT. The CDR3 DNA reads as TGTGCCAGCAGTTACCCGGAGGGGCAAGAGACCCAGTACTTC. This codes for CASSYPEGQETQYF.

CDR3 DNA: TGTGCCAGCTCACCTCCTGGACGGGAGCAGCCCCAGCATTTT. It translates to CASSPPGREQPQHF. The gene calls are TRBV18 and TRBJ1-5; D unresolved. V was shortened by 3 bases and J by 7 bases, with 13 bases between the two germline ends. Looked up from germline, CDR1 is KGHSH and CDR2 is LQKENI. CDR3 length: 14 amino acids.

The chain links TRBV5-1 to TRBJ1-4, with 9 bases aligning to TRBD1. CDR1 is SGHRS and CDR2 is YFSETQ in the germline V gene. V lost 4 bases, J lost 8 bases, and 9 bases stayed unmatched. CDR3 length: 15 residues. The CDR3, as DNA: TGCGCCAGCAGCATACTACAGGGGGCCAGGGAAAAACTGTTTTTT. Its translation: CASSILQGAREKLFF.

This rearrangement joins TRBV6-5 to TRBJ1-1, with D possibly TRBD1 on 5 matching bases. The germline CDR1 and CDR2 sequences are MNHEY and SVGAGI. CDR3 length equals 14 residues. V was clipped by 6 bases and J by 5 bases, with 16 bases between them. The DNA for the CDR3 is TGTGCCAGCAGAGCATTGCAGGGTGGAACTGAAGCTTTCTTT. Translation: CASRALQGGTEAFF.

The rearrangement links TRBV2 to TRBJ2-1; a weak D match, TRBD2 (6 bases). Per germline, CDR1 SNHLY and CDR2 FYNNEI. CDR3 length equals 13 residues. Trimming stripped 3 bases from V and 6 bases from J, with 9 bases between. The CDR3 spells CASSDGGANEQFF. CDR3 nucleotide sequence: TGTGCCAGCAGTGACGGAGGGGCCAATGAGCAGTTCTTC.

The V and J genes are TRBV7-6 and TRBJ2-1, with D perhaps matching TRBD1 (6 bases). Germline V gene sequence: CDR1 SGHVS, CDR2 FNYEAQ. This CDR3 comprises 15 residues. V gave up 3 bases and J gave up 2 bases, with 11 bases separating them. DNA of the CDR3: TGTGCCAGCAGCTTGGGGGCATCCGCCTACAATGAGCAGTTCTTC. Its protein is CASSLGASAYNEQFF.

V usage is TRBV5-1 and J usage is TRBJ1-4, with D perhaps matching TRBD1 (6 bases). V lost 5 bases to trimming and J lost 8 bases, with 19 bases between them. The CDR3 length is 15 residues. The germline V gene encodes CDR1 SGHRS and CDR2 YFSETQ. CDR3 protein: CASRSSGASEEKLFF. CDR3 nucleotide sequence: TGCGCCAGCAGATCATCGGGGGCCTCGGAGGAAAAACTGTTTTTT.

This clone was seen a single time. This chain uses TRBV6-5 with TRBJ1-1; D is ambiguous. CDR1 and CDR2 (germline): MNHEY, SVGAGI. V was shortened by 2 bases and J by 1 base, with 11 bases between the two germline ends. CDR3 length: 15 residues. This chain's CDR3 is CASSYTGYSNTEAFF. In DNA form, the CDR3 reads TGTGCCAGCAGTTACACGGGGTATTCGAACACTGAAGCTTTCTTT.

The chain recombines TRBV4-1 with TRBJ1-1, with D uncertain. Germline CDR1 MGHRA, CDR2 YSYEKL. V was clipped by 1 base and J by 5 bases, with 8 bases between them. The CDR3 covers 13 residues. The CDR3 reads CASSQGGWTEAFF. CDR3 coding DNA: TGCGCCAGCAGCCAAGGCGGTTGGACTGAAGCTTTCTTT.

CDR3 loop: CASRDTRNTEAFF. The DNA of the CDR3 is TGTGCCAGCAGGGATACAAGGAACACTGAAGCTTTCTTT. V gene TRBV6-1 combines with J gene TRBJ1-1, with D hard to call. Trimming cost V 6 bases and J 1 base, with 9 bases left between them. This CDR3 has 13 amino acids. Germline V gives CDR1 MNHNS, CDR2 SASEGT.